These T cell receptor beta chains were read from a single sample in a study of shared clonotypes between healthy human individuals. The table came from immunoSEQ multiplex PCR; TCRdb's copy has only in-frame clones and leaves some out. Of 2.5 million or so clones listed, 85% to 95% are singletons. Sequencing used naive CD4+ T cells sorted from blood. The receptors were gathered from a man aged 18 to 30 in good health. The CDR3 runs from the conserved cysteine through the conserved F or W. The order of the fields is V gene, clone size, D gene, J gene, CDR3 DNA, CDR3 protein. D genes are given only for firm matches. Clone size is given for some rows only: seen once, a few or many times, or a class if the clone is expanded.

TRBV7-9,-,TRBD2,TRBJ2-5,TGTGCCAGCAGCTTATTTCTAGCGGCCCAAGAGACCCAGTACTTC,CASSLFLAAQETQYF
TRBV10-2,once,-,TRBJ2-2,TGCGCCAGCAGTGAGCTTGGACAGAAAAACACCGGGGAGCTGTTTTTT,CASSELGQKNTGELFF
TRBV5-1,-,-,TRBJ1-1,TGCGCCAGCCGGCCGGGGGTGAACACTGAAGCTTTCTTT,CASRPGVNTEAFF
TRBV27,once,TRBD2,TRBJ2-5,TGTGCCAGCGGGCCGTCGGACGGGGGGGCTTTTGAGACCCAGTACTTC,CASGPSDGGAFETQYF
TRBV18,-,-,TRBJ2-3,TGTGCCAGCTCACCAGGGGGGGCACTCCAAGATACGCAGTATTTT,CASSPGGALQDTQYF
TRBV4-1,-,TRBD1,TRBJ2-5,TGCGCCAGCAGCCCTCGAGACGGACAGGGTAGAGAGACCCAGTACTTC,CASSPRDGQGRETQYF
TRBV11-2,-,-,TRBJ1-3,TGTGCCAGCAGGAGGGGGGAAAGCTCTGGAAACACCATATATTTT,CASRRGESSGNTIYF
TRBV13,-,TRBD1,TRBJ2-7,TGTGCCAGCAGCTCCAGACAGGGCTCCTACGAGCAGTACTTC,CASSSRQGSYEQYF
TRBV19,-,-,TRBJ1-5,TGTGCCAGCAGGGGTTTATCCAATCAGCCCCAGCATTTT,CASRGLSNQPQHF
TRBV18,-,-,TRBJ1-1,TGTGCCAGCTCACCTTCGGACAGTCTGAACACTGAAGCTTTCTTT,CASSPSDSLNTEAFF
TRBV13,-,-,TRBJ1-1,TGTGCCAGCAGATGGGGATTGAACACTGAAGCTTTCTTT,CASRWGLNTEAFF
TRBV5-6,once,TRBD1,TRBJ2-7,TGTGCCAGCATCCCGGGGGCGGGACAGGGATCCTACGAGCAGTACTTC,CASIPGAGQGSYEQYF
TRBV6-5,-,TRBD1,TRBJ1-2,TGTGCCAGCAGTTACTTATTCGGACAGGACTATGGCTACACCTTC,CASSYLFGQDYGYTF
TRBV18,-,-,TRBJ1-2,TGTGCCAGCTCCTCGACACAGGGACGCGGCTACACCTTC,CASSSTQGRGYTF
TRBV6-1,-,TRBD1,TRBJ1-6,TGTGCCAGCAGGGGACCGGGACAGGGTAATTCACCCCTCCACTTT,CASRGPGQGNSPLHF
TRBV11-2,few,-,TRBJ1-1,TGTGCCAGCAGCTTACTACGGGTTAGCCCTGAAGCTTTCTTT,CASSLLRVSPEAFF
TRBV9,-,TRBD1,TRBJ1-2,TGTGCCAGCAGCGTCGGGACAGGGTGGAAAAATGATGGCTACACCTTC,CASSVGTGWKNDGYTF
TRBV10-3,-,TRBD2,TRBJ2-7,TGTGCCACCGGACTAGCGGGAACCTACGAGCAGTACTTC,CATGLAGTYEQYF
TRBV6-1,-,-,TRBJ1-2,TGTGCCACCTTGACAGCCCCCTATGGCTACACCTTC,CATLTAPYGYTF
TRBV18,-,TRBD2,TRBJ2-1,TGTGCCAGCTCACCAATGGCATGGGCGGGAGGCTTCAATGAGCAGTTCTTC,CASSPMAWAGGFNEQFF
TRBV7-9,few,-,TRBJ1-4,TGTGCCAGTTCCGGTACAACTAATGAAAAACTGTTTTTT,CASSGTTNEKLFF
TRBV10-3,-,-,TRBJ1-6,TGTGCCATCAGTGAACAGGGAGGATCACCCCTCCACTTT,CAISEQGGSPLHF
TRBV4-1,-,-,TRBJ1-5,TGCGCCAGCAGCCACGGGACTCCTCTGGGTGGGGGCAATCAGCCCCAGCATTTT,CASSHGTPLGGGNQPQHF
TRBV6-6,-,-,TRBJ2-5,TGTGCCGCCAGGAGTGGGTTAGAGACCCAGTACTTC,CAARSGLETQYF
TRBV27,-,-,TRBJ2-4,TGTGCCAGCAGTTTATCGTTGGGGCCCAAAAACATTCAGTACTTC,CASSLSLGPKNIQYF
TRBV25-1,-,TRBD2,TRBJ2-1,TGTGCCAGCAGTGAATCTGCGGGAGGGCGGAATGAGCAGTTCTTC,CASSESAGGRNEQFF
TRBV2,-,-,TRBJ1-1,TGTGCCAGCAGTGAACAGGGTGGAACTGAAGCTTTCTTT,CASSEQGGTEAFF
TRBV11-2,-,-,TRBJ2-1,TGTGCCAGCAGCTTAATAGTCACAGTCGGAGGTATTGAGCAGTTCTTC,CASSLIVTVGGIEQFF
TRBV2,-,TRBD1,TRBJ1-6,TGTGCTTATACCGGGACAGAAAATTCACCCCTCCACTTT,CAYTGTENSPLHF
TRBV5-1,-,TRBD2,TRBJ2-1,TGCGCCAGCAGCTCCGGGGGGGCCGCCTACAATGAGCAGTTCTTC,CASSSGGAAYNEQFF
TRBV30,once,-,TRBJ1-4,TGTGCCTGGAGTGTACGATTGGCAGGGACTAATGAAAAACTGTTTTTT,CAWSVRLAGTNEKLFF
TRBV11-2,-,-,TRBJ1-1,TGTGCCAGCAGCTTAGTTCCGGTCGACACTGAAGCTTTCTTT,CASSLVPVDTEAFF
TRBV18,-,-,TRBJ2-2,TGTGCCAGCTCACCCCGACAGGTGAACACCGGGGAGCTGTTTTTT,CASSPRQVNTGELFF
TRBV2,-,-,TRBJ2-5,TGTGCCAGCAGCCCCCAAGGGGTGGGAGAGACCCAGTACTTC,CASSPQGVGETQYF
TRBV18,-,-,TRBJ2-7,TGTGCCAGCTCACCACCGGGTCAGAGGTTCTACGAGCAGTACTTC,CASSPPGQRFYEQYF
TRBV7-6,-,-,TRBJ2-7,TGTGCCAGCAGCTTAACCGGCAGATCCCACGAGCAGTACTTC,CASSLTGRSHEQYF
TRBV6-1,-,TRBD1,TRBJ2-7,TGTGCCAGCAGTGATACAGGGGCCTACGAGCAGTACTTC,CASSDTGAYEQYF
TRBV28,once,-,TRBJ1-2,TGTGCCACCTCGGGGCAGGAGGTCAGCTACACCTTC,CATSGQEVSYTF
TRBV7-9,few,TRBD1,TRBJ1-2,TGTGCCAGCAGCCCACAGGGGGCGCCCGGCTACACCTTC,CASSPQGAPGYTF
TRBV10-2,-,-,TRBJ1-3,TGCGCCAGCAGTGATACGGGTTCTGGAAACACCATATATTTT,CASSDTGSGNTIYF
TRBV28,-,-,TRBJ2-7,TGTGCCAGCAGTATCAGGGTGTCCGAGCAGTACTTC,CASSIRVSEQYF
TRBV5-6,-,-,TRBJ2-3,TGTGCCAGCAGCTTTCAGCTGAATCGCACAGATACGCAGTATTTT,CASSFQLNRTDTQYF
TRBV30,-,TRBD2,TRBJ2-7,TGTGCCTCCGGACTAGCGGGTCCCTACGAGCAGTACTTC,CASGLAGPYEQYF
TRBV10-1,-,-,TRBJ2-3,TGCGCCAGCAGTGGGACAAGACCTACGCAGTATTTT,CASSGTRPTQYF
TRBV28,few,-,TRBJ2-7,TGTGCCAGCAGTAGGCCGGCTATGTACGAGCAGTACTTC,CASSRPAMYEQYF
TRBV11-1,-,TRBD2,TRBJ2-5,TGTGCCAGCAGCCCGCTGGGGCGGGGGACCCAAGAGACCCAGTACTTC,CASSPLGRGTQETQYF
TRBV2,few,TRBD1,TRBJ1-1,TGTGCCAGCAGGCCACAGGGGGGTGATGAAGCTTTCTTT,CASRPQGGDEAFF